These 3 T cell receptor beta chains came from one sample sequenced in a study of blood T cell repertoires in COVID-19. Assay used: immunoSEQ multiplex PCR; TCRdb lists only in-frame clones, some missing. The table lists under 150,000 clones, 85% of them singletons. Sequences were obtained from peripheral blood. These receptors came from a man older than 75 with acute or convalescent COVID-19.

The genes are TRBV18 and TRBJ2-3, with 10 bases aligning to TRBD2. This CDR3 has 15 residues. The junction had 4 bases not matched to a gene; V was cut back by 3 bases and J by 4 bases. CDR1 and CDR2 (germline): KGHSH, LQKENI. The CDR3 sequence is CASSPASGRADTQYF. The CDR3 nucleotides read TGTGCCAGCTCACCGGCTAGCGGGAGAGCAGATACGCAGTATTTT.

CDR3 sequence: CASSLGNLRRTNEKLFF. The DNA for the CDR3 is TGCGCCAGCAGCTTGGGGAATCTGAGGAGAACTAATGAAAAACTGTTTTTT. The chain links TRBV5-1 to TRBJ1-4; D gene uncertain. This CDR3 has 17 residues. Germline CDR1 SGHRS, CDR2 YFSETQ. The germline V and J ends were trimmed by 0 bases and 1 base, with 13 bases remaining between them.

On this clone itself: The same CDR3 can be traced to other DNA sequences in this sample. Here the CDR3 reads CASSPGQQETQYF. CDR3 nucleotides: TGTGCCAGCTCACCAGGCCAGCAAGAGACCCAGTACTTC. The rearrangement links TRBV18 to TRBJ2-5; unclear D gene. With 2 bases removed from V and 2 bases from J, the gap between germline ends came to 6 bases. Germline lookup yields CDR1 KGHSH and CDR2 LQKENI. The CDR3 spans 13 residues.